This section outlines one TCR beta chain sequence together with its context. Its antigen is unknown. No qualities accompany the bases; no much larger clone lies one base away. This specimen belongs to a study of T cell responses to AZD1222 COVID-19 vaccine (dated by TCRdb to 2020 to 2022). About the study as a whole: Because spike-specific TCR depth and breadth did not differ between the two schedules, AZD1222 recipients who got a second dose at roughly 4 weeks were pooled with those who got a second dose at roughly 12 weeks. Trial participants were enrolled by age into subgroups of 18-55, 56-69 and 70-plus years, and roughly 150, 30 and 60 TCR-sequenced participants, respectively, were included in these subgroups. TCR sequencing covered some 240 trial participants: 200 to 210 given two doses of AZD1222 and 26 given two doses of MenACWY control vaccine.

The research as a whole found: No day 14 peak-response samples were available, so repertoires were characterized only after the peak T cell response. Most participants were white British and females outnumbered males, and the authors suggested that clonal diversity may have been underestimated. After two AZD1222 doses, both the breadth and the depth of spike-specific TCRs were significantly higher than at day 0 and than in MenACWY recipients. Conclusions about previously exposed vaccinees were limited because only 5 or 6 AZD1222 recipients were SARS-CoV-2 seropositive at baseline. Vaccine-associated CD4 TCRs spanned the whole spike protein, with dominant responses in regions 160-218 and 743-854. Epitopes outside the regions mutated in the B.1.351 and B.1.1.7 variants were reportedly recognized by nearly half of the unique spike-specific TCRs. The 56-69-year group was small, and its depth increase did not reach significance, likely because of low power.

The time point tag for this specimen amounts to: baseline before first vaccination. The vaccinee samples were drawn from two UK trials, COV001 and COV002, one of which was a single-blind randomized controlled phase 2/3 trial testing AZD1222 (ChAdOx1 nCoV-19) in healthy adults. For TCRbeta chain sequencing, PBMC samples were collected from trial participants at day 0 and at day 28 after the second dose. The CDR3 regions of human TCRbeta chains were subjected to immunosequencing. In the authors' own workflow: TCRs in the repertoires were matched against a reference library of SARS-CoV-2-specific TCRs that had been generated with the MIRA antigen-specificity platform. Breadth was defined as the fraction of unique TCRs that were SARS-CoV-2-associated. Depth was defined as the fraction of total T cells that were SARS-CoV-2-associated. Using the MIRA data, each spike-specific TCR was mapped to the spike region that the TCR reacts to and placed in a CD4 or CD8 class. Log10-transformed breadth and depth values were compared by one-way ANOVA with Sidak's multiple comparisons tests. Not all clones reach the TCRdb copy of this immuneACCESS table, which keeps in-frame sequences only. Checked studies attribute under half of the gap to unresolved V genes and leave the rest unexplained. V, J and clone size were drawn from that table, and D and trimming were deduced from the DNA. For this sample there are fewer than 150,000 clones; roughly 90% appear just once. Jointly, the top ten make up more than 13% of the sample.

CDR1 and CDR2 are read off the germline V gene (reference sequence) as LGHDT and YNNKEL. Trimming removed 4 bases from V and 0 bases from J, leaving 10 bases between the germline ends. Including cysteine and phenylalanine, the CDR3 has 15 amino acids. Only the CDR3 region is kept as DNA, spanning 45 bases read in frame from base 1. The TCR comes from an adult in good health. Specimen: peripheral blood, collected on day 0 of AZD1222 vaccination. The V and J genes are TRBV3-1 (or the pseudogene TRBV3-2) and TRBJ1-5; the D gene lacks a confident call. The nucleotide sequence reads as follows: TGTGCCAGCAGCCCGGAATATAGTAGCAATCAGCCCCAGCATTTT. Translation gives CASSPEYSSNQPQHF.